The entry below describes one T cell receptor beta chain. Its antigen is not known. Primers included in the PCR were 60 Vbeta and 13 Jbeta primers. Generated by immunoSEQ multiplex PCR, the TCRdb table keeps only in-frame clones and is missing some. The table lists approximately 140,000 clones, roughly three fifths of them singletons, with approximately 6.5% in the top ten. These data originate in a study of cytomegalovirus exposure and HLA in healthy donors. V was trimmed by 5 bases and J by 3 bases, leaving 14 bases between them. The CDR3 totals 14 residues. Germline V lookup: CDR1 SGHAT, CDR2 FQDESV (reference sequence). General observations from the study: An assumption of roughly uniform sequencing depth across donors underlay the presence/absence analyses. Some V segments, including TRBV6-2 and TRBV6-3, were excluded as indistinguishable.

The sample consisted of PBMCs. The TCR was taken from a woman aged 55-69 years in good health and CMV-seronegative. The chain recombines TRBV11-1 with TRBJ2-7, with D maybe TRBD2 (6 bases). In DNA form, the CDR3 reads TGTGCCAGCAGCGGGGGTGGGACTCACTACGAGCAGTACTTC. Amino acid sequence: CASSGGGTHYEQYF.